This TCR beta chain derives from a study of blood T cells in healthy people across ages. Per the germline V gene, CDR1 is SQVTM and CDR2 is ANQGSEA. CDR3 length: 13 amino acids. V lost 0 bases and J 3 bases, leaving 8 bases between the germline ends. This clonotype appeared a few times. The authors ran a second PCR of roughly 6 to 12 cycles using a sample-barcoded 5' primer and a J-beta primer mix. MiXCR, run by TCRdb on the 5' RACE reads, gives a single entry per CDR3 protein. Of about 560,000 distinct CDR3 sequences listed, about 26% were seen once; the top ten hold over 3.5%. This sample was shared with a second study, whose subject was T cells of mothers and their children.

What was sequenced was blood. The sequence was collected from a boy aged 2 to 9 in good health. This chain links TRBV29-1 with TRBJ2-5; D remains ambiguous. In nucleotides, the CDR3 is TGCAGCGTTGAAGATCCGAGAGAAGAGACCCAGTACTTC. This codes for CSVEDPREETQYF.